This TCR beta chain is drawn from a study of blood T cell repertoires in COVID-19. Study information: Samples came from the United States, Italy and Spain, spanning acute and convalescent COVID-19. PBMCs, B-cell-depleted T cells, or T cells provided the cDNA or gDNA that made up the material.

The CDR3 loop spans 17 amino acids. Germline CDR1 reads ENHRY; CDR2 reads SYGVKD. The junction had 13 bases not matched to a gene; V was cut back by 1 base and J by 10 bases. The authors' processing: Researchers report that nucleated cell counts were estimated from reference gene primer amplification. The protocol was immunoSEQ multiplex PCR, while the TCRdb copy is restricted to in-frame clones and leaves out a portion. The V and J calls and clone size come from that table; D and trimming were worked out from the DNA. The sample has about 150,000 clones; approximately 90% are singletons. Sequenced material: peripheral blood. The receptor was derived from a woman in her fifties or sixties with active COVID-19. The chain recombines TRBV10-3 with TRBJ1-6; 7 bases agree with TRBD1. The CDR3 region has the DNA TGTGCCATCAGTGAGTTTGGGACAGCGACGTCAGGGTCACCCCTCCACTTT. Translation: CAISEFGTATSGSPLHF.